Sequencing of this TCR beta chain was carried out in a study of cytotoxic CD8 clonotypes in ibrutinib-treated CLL (dated by TCRdb to the early 2020s). The study in broad terms: The cohort was composed of 10 to 11 relapsed/refractory and around 15 treatment-naive patients; IGHV unmutated status was identified in under 18 patients. Partial responses were observed in 24 patients and complete responses in 2; after a median follow-up of around 64 months, remission was maintained in about 15 patients and progression was observed in approximately twelve. Patients were still on ibrutinib when every remission and progressive disease sample was collected. Cryopreserved peripheral blood mononuclear cells were collected before treatment, at response, and at either disease progression or sustained remission. Samples at response were collected after a median of approximately twelve months of treatment, with a range of roughly 6 to 36 months. On average, each sample had about 260,000 productive templates and more than 85,000 productive rearrangements. Longitudinal samples were available for about 30% of the 86 trial participants.

On this clone itself: The clone's antigen remains unknown. No base quality information exists; no much larger clone differs at one position.

CDR1 and CDR2 are drawn from the germline V gene: SGHTA, FQGNSA. Compared with germline, V lacks 5 bases and J lacks 0 bases; bases without a gene match: 7. The CDR3 contains 16 residues, cysteine and phenylalanine counted. Only the CDR3 part of the read is kept: 48 bases, read in frame from the first base. What the authors observed across the whole study: Sampling times were not matched between patients in sustained remission and patients whose disease was progressing, and lymph node repertoires were not examined. Clonality rose at ibrutinib response, remained stable during sustained remission, and dropped back toward baseline at progression. Baseline clonality was found to be higher than that of age-matched healthy donors and was strongly correlated with circulating CD8+ T-cell counts. Public clonotypes were rare and either shrank or stayed stable during treatment, and the rise in clonality at ibrutinib response reflected expansion of private clonotypes.

Interpreted using the paper, the time point label stands for: approximately 11 months on ibrutinib. For TCR beta library preparation, about 2 micrograms of genomic DNA were extracted from the cryopreserved PBMCs. Longitudinal blood samples from CLL patients on ibrutinib monotherapy underwent high-throughput TCR beta sequencing. The patients took part in an open-label, single-center phase 2 trial of ibrutinib monotherapy. A MiSeq instrument was used for deep resolution sequencing, which targeted depths ranging from 1 in 1 million up to 1 in 200,000 T cells, with coverage averaging 10x for each clonotype. The immunoSEQ hsTCRB Kit was used to generate the TCR beta libraries. The paper's processing steps were these. Data were analyzed with ImmunoSEQ Data Assistant and ImmunoSEQ Analyzer, with V, D and J genes assigned per IMGT definitions. Clonality, with values ranging from 0 to 1, was calculated as one minus the normalized Shannon entropy of productive rearrangement frequencies. Only overrepresented clonotypes making up at least 0.05% of each patient's repertoire were included in the public clonotype analysis. Repertoires from some twelve age-matched healthy donors in immuneACCESS were used as clonality controls. Imported from immuneACCESS, the table was reduced by TCRdb to in-frame sequences with V and J called. These copies leave out some clones; in studies compared against another copy, an unresolved V gene accounts for under half, and the cause of the remainder is not known. The V and J calls and clone size are taken from that table; D and trimming were inferred from the DNA. Here the sample has about 150,000 clones; 79% occur a single time. The ten largest clones represent around 13% of the sample.

The material was PBMCs, obtained after 12 months of ibrutinib treatment. This receptor was obtained from a human donor with chronic lymphocytic leukemia. The chain couples TRBV7-2 to TRBJ2-3; 8 central bases correspond to TRBD2. CDR3 sequence: CASSRNSGISTDTQYF. The DNA is as follows: TGTGCCAGCAGCCGAAATAGCGGGATAAGCACAGATACGCAGTATTTT.